Described below is a single TCR beta chain sequence and its context. The protocol was immunoSEQ multiplex PCR, while the TCRdb copy is restricted to in-frame clones and leaves out a portion. Found here are roughly 200,000 clones, about 95% of them singletons; the top ten hold 0.76%. Germline values: CDR1 SEHNR, CDR2 FQNEAQ (reference sequence). V was shortened by 5 bases and J by 1 base, with 11 bases between the two germline ends. The CDR3 contains 14 residues. The sample comes from a study of blood T cell repertoires in COVID-19. Sequencing was performed on peripheral blood. The source of this sequence is a man younger than 40 with COVID-19, enrolled during active disease. V and J are TRBV7-9 and TRBJ1-1; no reliable D call. CDR3 loop: CASSGGSSNTEAFF. The CDR3 DNA reads TGTGCCAGCAGCGGTGGTAGCTCGAACACTGAAGCTTTCTTT.